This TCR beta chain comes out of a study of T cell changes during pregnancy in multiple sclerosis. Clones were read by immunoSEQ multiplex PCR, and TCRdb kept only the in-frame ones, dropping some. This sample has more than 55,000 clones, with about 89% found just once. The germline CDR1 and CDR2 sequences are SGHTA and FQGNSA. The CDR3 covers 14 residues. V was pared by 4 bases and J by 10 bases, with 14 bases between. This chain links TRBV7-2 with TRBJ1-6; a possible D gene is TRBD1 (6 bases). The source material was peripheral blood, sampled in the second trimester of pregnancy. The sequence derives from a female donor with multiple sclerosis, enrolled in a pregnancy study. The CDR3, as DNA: TGTGCCAGCAGCTCCGGACAGCCCCTGTCACCCCTCCACTTT. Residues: CASSSGQPLSPLHF.